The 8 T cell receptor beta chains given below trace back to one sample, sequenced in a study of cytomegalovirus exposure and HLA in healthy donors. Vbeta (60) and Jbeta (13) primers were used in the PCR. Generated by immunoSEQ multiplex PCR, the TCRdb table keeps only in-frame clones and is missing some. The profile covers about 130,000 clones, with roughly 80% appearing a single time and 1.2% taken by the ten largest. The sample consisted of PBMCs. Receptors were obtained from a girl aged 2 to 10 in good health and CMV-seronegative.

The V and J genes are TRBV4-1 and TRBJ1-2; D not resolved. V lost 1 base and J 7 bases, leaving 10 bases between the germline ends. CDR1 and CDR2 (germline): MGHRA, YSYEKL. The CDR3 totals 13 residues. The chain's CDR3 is CASSQGGFSGYTF. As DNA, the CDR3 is TGCGCCAGCAGCCAAGGAGGGTTTAGTGGCTACACCTTC.

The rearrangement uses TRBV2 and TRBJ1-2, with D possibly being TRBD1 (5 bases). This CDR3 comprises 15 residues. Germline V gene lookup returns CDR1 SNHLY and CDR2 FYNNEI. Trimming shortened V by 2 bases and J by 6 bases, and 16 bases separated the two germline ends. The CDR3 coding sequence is TGTGCCAGCAGTGAAATCAGGCAGGGAAGGGATGGCTACACCTTC. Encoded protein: CASSEIRQGRDGYTF.

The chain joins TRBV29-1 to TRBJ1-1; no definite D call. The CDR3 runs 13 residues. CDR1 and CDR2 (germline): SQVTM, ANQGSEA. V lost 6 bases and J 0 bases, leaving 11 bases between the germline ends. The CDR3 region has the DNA TGCAGCGTAAGTAGAGTCTTGAACACTGAAGCTTTCTTT. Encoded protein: CSVSRVLNTEAFF.

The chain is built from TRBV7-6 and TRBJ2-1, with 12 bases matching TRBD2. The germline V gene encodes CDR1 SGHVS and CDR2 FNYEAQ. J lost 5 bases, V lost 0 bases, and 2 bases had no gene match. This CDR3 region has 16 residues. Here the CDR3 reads CASSLAGLAGNNEQFF. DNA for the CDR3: TGTGCCAGCAGCTTAGCGGGACTAGCGGGTAACAATGAGCAGTTCTTC.

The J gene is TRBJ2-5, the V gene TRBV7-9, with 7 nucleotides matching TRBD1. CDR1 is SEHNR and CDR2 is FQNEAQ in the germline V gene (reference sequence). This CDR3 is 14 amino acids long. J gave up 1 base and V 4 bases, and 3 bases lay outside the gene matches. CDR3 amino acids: CASSSRDSQETQYF. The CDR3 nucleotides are TGTGCCAGCAGCTCCCGGGACAGCCAAGAGACCCAGTACTTC.

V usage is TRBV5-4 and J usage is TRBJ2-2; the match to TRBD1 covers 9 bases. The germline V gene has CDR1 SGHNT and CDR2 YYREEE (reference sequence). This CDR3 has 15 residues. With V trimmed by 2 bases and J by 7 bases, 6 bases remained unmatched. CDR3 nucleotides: TGTGCCAGCAGCTTTTACGGACAGGGGAACGGGGAGCTGTTTTTT. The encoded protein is CASSFYGQGNGELFF.

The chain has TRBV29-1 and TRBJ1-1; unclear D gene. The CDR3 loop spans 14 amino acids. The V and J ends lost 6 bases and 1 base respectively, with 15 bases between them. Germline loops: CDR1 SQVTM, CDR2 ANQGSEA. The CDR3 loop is CSVDSLRGNTEAFF. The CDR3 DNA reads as TGCAGCGTGGACTCCCTACGCGGGAACACTGAAGCTTTCTTT.

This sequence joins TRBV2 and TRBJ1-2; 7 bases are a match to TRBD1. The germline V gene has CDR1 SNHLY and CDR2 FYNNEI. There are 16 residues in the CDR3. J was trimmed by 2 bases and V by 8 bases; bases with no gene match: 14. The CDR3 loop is CASATRRTGENYGYTF. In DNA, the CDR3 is TGTGCCAGCGCAACCCGGAGGACAGGAGAAAACTATGGCTACACCTTC.